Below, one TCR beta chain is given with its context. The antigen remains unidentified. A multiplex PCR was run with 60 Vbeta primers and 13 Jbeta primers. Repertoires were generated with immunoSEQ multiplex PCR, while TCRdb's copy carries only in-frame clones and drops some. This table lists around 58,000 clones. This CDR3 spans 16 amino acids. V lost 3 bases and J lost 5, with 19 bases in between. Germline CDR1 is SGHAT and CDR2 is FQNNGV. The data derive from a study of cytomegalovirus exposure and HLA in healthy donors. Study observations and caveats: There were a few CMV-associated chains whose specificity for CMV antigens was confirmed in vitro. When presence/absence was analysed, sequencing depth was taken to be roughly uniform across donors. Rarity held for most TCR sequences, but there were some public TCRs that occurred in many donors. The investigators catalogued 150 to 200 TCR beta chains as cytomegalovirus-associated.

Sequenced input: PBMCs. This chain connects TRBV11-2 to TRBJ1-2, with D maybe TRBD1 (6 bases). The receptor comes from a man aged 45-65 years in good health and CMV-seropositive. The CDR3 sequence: CASSLASEGVGYGYTF. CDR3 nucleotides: TGTGCCAGCAGCTTGGCCTCCGAGGGGGTTGGGTATGGCTACACCTTC.